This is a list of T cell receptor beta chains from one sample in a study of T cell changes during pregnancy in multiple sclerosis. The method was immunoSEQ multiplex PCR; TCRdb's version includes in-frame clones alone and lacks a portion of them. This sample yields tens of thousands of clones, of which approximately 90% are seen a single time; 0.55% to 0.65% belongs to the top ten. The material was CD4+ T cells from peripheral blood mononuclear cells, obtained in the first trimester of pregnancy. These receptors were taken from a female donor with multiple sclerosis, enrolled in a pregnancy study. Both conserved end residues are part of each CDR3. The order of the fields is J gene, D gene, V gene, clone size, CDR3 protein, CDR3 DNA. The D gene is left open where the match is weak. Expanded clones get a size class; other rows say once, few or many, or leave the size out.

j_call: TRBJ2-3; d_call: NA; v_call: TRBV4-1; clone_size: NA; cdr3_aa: CASSPPGGTDTQYF; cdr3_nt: TGCGCCAGCAGCCCCCCTGGAGGGACAGATACGCAGTATTTT
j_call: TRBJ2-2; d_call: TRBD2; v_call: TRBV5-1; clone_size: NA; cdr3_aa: CASSSLVGGATGELFF; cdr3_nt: TGCGCCAGCAGCTCCCTCGTCGGGGGGGCGACCGGGGAGCTGTTTTTT
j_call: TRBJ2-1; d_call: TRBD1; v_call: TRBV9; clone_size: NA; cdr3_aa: CASSDKSTTGANYNEQFF; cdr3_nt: TGTGCCAGCAGCGACAAAAGTACGACAGGGGCTAATTACAATGAGCAGTTCTTC
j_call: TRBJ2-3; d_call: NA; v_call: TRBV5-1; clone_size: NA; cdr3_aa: CASSLGVQRSTDTQYF; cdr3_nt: TGCGCCAGCAGCTTGGGGGTCCAGCGGAGCACAGATACGCAGTATTTT
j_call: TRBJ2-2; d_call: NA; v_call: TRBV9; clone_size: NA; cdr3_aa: CASSVVPSTGELFF; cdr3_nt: TGTGCCAGCAGCGTAGTTCCTTCGACCGGGGAGCTGTTTTTT
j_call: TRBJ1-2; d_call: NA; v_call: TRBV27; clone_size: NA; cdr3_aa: CASSLGLGVLYGYTF; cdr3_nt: TGTGCCAGCAGTTTGGGGCTTGGCGTCCTCTATGGCTACACCTTC
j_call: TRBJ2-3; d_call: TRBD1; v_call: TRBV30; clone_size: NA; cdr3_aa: CAWTRTGGDTQYF; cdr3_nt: TGTGCCTGGACCCGAACAGGGGGAGATACGCAGTATTTT
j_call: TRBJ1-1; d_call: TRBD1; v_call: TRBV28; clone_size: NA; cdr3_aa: CASTGQGGAFF; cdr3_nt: TGTGCCAGCACCGGACAGGGGGGAGCTTTCTTT
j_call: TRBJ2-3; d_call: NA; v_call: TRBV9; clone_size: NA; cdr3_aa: CASSVALGIGTDTQYF; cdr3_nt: TGTGCCAGCAGCGTAGCTCTCGGGATTGGCACAGATACGCAGTATTTT
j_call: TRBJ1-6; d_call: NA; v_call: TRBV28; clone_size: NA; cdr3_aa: CASSPSNSPLHF; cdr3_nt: TGTGCCAGCAGTCCCTCGAATTCACCCCTCCACTTT
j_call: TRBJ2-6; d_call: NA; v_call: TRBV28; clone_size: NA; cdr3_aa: CASSLVSFRSGANVLTF; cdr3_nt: TGTGCCAGCAGTTTGGTCAGTTTCCGCTCTGGGGCCAACGTCCTGACTTTC
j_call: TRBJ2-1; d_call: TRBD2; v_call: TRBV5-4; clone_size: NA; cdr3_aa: CASSTGLAGGGNEQFF; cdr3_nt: TGTGCCAGCAGCACGGGACTAGCGGGAGGGGGCAATGAGCAGTTCTTC
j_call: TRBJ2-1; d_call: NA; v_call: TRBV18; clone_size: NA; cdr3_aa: CASSSELGLGNSYEQFF; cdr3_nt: TGTGCCAGCTCATCCGAATTGGGGCTGGGGAATAGCTATGAGCAGTTCTTC
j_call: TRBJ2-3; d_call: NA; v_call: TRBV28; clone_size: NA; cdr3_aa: CASSSGGGFTDTQYF; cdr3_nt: TGTGCCAGCAGTTCGGGCGGGGGCTTCACAGATACGCAGTATTTT
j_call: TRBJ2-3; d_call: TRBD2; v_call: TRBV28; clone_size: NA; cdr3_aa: CASRGGATDTQYF; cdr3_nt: TGTGCCAGCCGGGGGGGGGCAACAGATACGCAGTATTTT
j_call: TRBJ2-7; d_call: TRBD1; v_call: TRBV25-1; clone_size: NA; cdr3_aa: CASTPPQGAYEQYF; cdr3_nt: TGTGCCAGCACCCCCCCCCAGGGGGCCTACGAGCAGTACTTC
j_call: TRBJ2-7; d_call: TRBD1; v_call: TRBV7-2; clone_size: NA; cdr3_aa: CASSRDRGAYEQYF; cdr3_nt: TGTGCCAGCAGCCGGGACAGGGGGGCCTACGAGCAGTACTTC
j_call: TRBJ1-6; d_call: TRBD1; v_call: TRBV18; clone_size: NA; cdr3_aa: CASSRGDRDNSPLHF; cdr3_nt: TGTGCCAGCTCACGCGGGGACAGGGATAATTCACCCCTCCACTTT
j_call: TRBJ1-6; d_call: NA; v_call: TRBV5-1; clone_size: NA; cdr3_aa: CASSLGGPSNSPLHF; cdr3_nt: TGCGCCAGCAGCTTGGGCGGCCCCTCAAATTCACCCCTCCACTTT
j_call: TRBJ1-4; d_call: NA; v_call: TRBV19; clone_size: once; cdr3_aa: CASSMVTGSGEKLFF; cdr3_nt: TGTGCCAGTAGTATGGTTACGGGGTCAGGTGAAAAACTGTTTTTT
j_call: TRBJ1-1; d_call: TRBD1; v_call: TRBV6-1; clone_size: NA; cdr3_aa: CASRRDRLTEAFF; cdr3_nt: TGTGCCAGCAGGAGGGACAGGTTGACTGAAGCTTTCTTT
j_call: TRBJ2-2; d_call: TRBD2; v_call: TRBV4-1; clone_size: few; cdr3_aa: CASSRSGGALGTGELFF; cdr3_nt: TGCGCCAGCAGCCGTAGCGGGGGGGCTCTAGGCACCGGGGAGCTGTTTTTT
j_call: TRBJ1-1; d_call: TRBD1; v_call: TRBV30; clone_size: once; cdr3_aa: CAWTGGNTEAFF; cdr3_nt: TGTGCCTGGACAGGGGGAAACACTGAAGCTTTCTTT
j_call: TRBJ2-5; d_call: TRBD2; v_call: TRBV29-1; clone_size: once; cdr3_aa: CSVGGIGGGQETQYF; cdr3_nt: TGCAGCGTTGGTGGGATCGGGGGAGGGCAAGAGACCCAGTACTTC
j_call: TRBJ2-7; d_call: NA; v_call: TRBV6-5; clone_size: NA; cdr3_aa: CASSQFGTPSYEQYF; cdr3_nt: TGTGCCAGCAGCCAATTCGGGACTCCCTCCTACGAGCAGTACTTC
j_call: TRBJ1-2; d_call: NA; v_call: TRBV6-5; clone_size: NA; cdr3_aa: CASSTGSGYTF; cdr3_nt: TGTGCCAGCAGCACAGGGTCTGGCTACACCTTC
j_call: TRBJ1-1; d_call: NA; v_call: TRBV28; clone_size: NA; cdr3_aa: CASSSGLGGNTEAFF; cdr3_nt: TGTGCCAGCAGTTCTGGCCTCGGGGGAAACACTGAAGCTTTCTTT
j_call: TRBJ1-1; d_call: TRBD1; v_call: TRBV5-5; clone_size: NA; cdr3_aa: CASSSGQWSDTEAFF; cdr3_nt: TGTGCCAGCAGCTCGGGACAGTGGAGTGACACTGAAGCTTTCTTT
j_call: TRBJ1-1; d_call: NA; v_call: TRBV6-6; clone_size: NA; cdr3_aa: CASSLTGPNTEAFF; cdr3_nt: TGTGCCAGCAGTTTGACAGGACCGAACACTGAAGCTTTCTTT
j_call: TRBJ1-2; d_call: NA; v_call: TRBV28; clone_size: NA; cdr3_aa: CASSSLTLGRDYGYTF; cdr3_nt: TGTGCCAGCAGTTCACTTACTCTGGGCAGGGACTATGGCTACACCTTC
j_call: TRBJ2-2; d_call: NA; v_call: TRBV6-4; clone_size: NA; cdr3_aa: CASSDSPGTGELFF; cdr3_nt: TGTGCCAGCAGTGACTCGCCGGGGACCGGGGAGCTGTTTTTT
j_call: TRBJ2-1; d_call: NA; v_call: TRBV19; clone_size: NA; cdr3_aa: CASRSGHDYNEQFF; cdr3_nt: TGTGCCAGTCGATCGGGACACGATTACAATGAGCAGTTCTTC
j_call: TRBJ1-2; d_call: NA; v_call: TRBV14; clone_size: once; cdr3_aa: CASSQLVQGGYTF; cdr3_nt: TGTGCCAGCAGCCAATTAGTCCAGGGTGGCTACACCTTC
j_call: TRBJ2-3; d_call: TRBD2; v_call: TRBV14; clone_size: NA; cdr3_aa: CASSQVPAGTSGRADTQYF; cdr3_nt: TGTGCCAGCAGCCAAGTACCAGCTGGGACTAGCGGGCGGGCAGATACGCAGTATTTT
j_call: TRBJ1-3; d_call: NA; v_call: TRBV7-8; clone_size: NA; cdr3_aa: CASSPEIPRVVNTIYF; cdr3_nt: TGTGCCAGCAGCCCCGAAATACCGCGAGTCGTCAACACCATATATTTT
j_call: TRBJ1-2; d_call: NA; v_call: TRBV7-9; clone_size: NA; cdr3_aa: CASSLGGTGYGYTF; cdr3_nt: TGTGCCAGCAGCTTAGGGGGAACAGGCTATGGCTACACCTTC
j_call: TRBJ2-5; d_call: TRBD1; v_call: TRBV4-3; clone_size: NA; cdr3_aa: CASSQDPGGETQYF; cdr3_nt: TGCGCCAGCAGCCAAGACCCAGGGGGAGAGACCCAGTACTTC
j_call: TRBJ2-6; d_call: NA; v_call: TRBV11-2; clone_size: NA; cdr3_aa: CASSLGQKVLLSGANVLTF; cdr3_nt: TGTGCCAGCAGCTTAGGACAGAAAGTACTCCTCTCTGGGGCCAACGTCCTGACTTTC
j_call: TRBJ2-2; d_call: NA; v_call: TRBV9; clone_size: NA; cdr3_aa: CASALRGNTGELFF; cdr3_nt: TGTGCCAGCGCCCTAAGGGGGAACACCGGGGAGCTGTTTTTT
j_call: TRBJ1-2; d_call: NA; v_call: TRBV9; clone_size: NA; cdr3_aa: CASSVAPGGRDYGYTF; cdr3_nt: TGTGCCAGCAGCGTAGCTCCCGGGGGGCGCGACTATGGCTACACCTTC
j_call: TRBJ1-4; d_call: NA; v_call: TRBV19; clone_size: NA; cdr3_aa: CASSTWTAKPEKLFF; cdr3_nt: TGTGCCAGTAGTACCTGGACAGCCAAACCTGAAAAACTGTTTTTT
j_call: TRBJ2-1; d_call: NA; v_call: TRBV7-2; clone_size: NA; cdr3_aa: CASSLGRLSIREQFF; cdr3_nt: TGTGCCAGCAGCTTAGGTCGACTGTCGATTCGGGAGCAGTTCTTC
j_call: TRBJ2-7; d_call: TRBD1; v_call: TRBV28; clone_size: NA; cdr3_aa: CASSEDGDRGWREQYF; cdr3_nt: TGTGCCAGCAGCGAAGACGGCGACAGGGGATGGCGCGAGCAGTACTTC
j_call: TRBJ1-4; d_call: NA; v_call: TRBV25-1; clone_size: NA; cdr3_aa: CASSESTPGLGEKLFF; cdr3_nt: TGTGCCAGCAGTGAATCCACCCCGGGACTCGGTGAAAAACTGTTTTTT
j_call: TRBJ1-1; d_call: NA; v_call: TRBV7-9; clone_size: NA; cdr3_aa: CASSLSQGKGEAFF; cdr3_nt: TGTGCCAGCAGCTTAAGCCAGGGGAAAGGTGAAGCTTTCTTT
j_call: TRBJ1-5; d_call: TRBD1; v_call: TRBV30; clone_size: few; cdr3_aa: CAWSWGQGNQPQHF; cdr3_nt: TGTGCCTGGAGTTGGGGACAGGGAAATCAGCCCCAGCATTTT
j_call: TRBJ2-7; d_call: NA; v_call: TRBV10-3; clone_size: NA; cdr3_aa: CAINLRLVGVGSEQYF; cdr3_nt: TGTGCCATCAATCTCAGACTAGTTGGAGTGGGGTCCGAGCAGTACTTC
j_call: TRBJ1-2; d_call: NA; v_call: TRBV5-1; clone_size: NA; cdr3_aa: CASTSGGGSDYGYTF; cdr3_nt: TGCGCCAGCACCTCCGGGGGGGGTTCGGACTATGGCTACACCTTC
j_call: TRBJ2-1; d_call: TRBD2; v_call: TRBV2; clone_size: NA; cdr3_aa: CASSVRISGRTGDEQFF; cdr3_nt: TGTGCCAGCAGTGTAAGAATTAGCGGGAGGACGGGCGATGAGCAGTTCTTC
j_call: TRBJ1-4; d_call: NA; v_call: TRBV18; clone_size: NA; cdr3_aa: CASSGQNNEKLFF; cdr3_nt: TGTGCCAGCTCAGGACAGAATAATGAAAAACTGTTTTTT
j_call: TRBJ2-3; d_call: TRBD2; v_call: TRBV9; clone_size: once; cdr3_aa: CASSVDTSGGQLDTQYF; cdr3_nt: TGTGCCAGCAGCGTAGACACTAGCGGGGGCCAGTTAGATACGCAGTATTTT
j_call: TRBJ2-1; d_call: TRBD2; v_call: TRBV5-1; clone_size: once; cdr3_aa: CASSDTSGNNEQFF; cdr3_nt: TGCGCCAGCAGCGATACTAGCGGGAACAATGAGCAGTTCTTC
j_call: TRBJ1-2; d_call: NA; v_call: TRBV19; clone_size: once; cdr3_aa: CASKSRSRGYTF; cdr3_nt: TGTGCCAGTAAGTCCCGGTCCAGGGGCTACACCTTC
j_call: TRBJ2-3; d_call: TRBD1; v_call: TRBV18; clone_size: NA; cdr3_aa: CASSPTGDAQYF; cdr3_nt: TGTGCCAGCTCACCGACAGGGGACGCGCAGTATTTT
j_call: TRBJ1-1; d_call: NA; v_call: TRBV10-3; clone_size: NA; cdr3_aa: CAISESRNTEAFF; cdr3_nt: TGTGCCATCAGTGAGTCTAGAAACACTGAAGCTTTCTTT
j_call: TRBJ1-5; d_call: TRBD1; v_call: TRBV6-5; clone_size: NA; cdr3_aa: CASRETGGGQPQHF; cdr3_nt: TGTGCCAGCAGGGAGACAGGGGGCGGTCAGCCCCAGCATTTT
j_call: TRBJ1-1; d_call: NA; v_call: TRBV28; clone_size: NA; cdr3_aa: CASTAVGTEAFF; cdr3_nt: TGTGCCAGCACGGCAGTCGGGACTGAAGCTTTCTTT
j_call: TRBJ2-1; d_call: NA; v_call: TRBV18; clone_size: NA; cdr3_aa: CASSVSYSYNEQFF; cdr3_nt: TGTGCCAGCTCAGTAAGCTACTCCTACAATGAGCAGTTCTTC
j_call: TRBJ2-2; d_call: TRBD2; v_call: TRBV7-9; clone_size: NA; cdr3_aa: CASSYSGRAAGELFF; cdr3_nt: TGTGCCAGCAGCTACAGCGGGAGGGCTGCCGGGGAGCTGTTTTTT
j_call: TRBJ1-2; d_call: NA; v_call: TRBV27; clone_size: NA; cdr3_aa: CASSPEGNYGYTF; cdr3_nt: TGTGCCAGCTCTCCCGAGGGAAACTATGGCTACACCTTC